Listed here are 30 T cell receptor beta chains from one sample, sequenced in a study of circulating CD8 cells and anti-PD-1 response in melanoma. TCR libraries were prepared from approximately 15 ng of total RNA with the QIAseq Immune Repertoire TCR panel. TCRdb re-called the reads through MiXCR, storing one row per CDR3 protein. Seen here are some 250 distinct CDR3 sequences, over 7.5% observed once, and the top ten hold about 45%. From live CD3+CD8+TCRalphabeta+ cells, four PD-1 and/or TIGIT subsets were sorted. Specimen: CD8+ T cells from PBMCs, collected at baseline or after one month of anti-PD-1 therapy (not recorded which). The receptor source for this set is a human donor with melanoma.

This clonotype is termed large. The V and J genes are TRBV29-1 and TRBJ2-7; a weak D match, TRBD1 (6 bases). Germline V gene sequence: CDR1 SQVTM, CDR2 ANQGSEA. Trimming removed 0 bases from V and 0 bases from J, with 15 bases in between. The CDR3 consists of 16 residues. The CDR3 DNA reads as TGCAGCGTTGAAGAGACACAGACAGGAAGCTCCTACGAGCAGTACTTC. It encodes CSVEETQTGSSYEQYF.

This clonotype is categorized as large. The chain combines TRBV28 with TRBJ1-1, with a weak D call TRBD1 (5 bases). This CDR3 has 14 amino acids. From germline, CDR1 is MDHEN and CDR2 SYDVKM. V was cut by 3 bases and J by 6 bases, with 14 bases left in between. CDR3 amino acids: CASSLVFRAPEAFF. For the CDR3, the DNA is TGTGCCAGCAGTTTGGTATTCAGGGCTCCTGAAGCTTTCTTT.

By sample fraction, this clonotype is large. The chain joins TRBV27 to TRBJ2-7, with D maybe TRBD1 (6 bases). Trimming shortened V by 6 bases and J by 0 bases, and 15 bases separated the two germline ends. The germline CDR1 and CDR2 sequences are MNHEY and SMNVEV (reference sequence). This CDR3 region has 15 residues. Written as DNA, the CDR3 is TGTGCCAGCAGCCCCGGACAGCTCAGCTCCTACGAGCAGTACTTC. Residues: CASSPGQLSSYEQYF.

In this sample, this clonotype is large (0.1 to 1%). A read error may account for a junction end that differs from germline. This CDR3 reads CSYRIRRGITDMQYF. The CDR3 DNA sequence: TGCAGCTACCGGATTCGGCGGGGAATCACAGATATGCAGTATTTT. The chain has TRBV29-1 and TRBJ2-3, with D maybe TRBD2 (6 bases). Germline CDR1 reads SQVTM; CDR2 reads ANQGSEA. There are 15 residues in the CDR3.

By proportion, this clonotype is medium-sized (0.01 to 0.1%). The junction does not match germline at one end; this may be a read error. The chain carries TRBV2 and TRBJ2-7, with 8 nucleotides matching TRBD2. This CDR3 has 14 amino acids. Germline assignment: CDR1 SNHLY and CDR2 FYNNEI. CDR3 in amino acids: CTSSQRETTYEQYF. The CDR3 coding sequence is TGTACCAGCAGTCAGCGGGAGACCACCTACGAGCAGTACTTC.

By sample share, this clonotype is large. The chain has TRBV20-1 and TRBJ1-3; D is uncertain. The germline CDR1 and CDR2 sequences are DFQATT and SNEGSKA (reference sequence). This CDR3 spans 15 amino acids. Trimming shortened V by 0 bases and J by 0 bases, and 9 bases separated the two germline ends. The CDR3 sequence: CSARDRSRSGNTIYF. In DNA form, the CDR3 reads TGCAGTGCTAGAGATCGAAGTCGCTCTGGAAACACCATATATTTT.

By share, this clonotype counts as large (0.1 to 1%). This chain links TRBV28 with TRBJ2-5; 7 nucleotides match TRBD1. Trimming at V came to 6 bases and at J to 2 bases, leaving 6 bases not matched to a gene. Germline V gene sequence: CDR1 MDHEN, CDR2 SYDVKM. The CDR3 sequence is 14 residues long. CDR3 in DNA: TGTGCCAGCAGCCCAGGGACAGAACAAGAGACCCAGTACTTC. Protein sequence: CASSPGTEQETQYF.

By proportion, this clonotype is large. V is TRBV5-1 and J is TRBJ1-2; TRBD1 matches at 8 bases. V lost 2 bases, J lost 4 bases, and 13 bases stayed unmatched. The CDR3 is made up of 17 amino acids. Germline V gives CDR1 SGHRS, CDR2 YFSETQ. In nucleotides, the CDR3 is TGCGCCAGCAGCTTTGGGACAGGAAACGGCCTAGTCTATGGCTACACCTTC. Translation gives CASSFGTGNGLVYGYTF.

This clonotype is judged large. The CDR3 DNA reads TGTGCCAGCAGTGAAGGGCCCGGGACAGGGGTGCCCTTGGCGCAGTACTTC. Its translation is CASSEGPGTGVPLAQYF. The chain is built from TRBV2 and TRBJ2-7; TRBD1 aligns across 10 bases. Trimming took 1 base from V and 9 from J; bases not matched to a gene: 15. The V gene's germline CDR1 is SNHLY and CDR2 FYNNEI. The CDR3 has 17 amino acids.

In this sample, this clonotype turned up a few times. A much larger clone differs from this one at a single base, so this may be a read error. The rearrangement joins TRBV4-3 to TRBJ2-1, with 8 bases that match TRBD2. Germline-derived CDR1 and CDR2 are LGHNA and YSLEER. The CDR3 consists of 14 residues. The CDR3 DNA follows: TGCGCCAGCAGCCAAGACGGGGGGGCGGATGAGCAGCTCTTC. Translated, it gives CASSQDGGADEQLF.

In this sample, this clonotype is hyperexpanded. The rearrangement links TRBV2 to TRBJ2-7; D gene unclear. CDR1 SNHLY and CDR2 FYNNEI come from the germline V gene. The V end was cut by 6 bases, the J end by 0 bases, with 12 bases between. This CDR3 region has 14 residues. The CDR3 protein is CASSPVQSSYEQYF. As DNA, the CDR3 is TGTGCCAGCAGCCCGGTCCAAAGCTCCTACGAGCAGTACTTC.

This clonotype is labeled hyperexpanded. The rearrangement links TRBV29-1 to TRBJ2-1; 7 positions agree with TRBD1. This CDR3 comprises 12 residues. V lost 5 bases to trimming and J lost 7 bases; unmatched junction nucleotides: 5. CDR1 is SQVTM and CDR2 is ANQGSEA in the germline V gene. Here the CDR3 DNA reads TGCAGCGTTACAGGGGTTGTGAATGAGCAGTTCTTC. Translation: CSVTGVVNEQFF.

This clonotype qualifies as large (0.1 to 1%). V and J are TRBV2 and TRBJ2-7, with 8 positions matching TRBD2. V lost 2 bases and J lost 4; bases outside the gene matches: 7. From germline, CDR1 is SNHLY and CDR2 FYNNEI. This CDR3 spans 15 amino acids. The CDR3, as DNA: TGTGCCAGCAGTGAACGGGAGGGCCTGAAGTACGAGCAGTACTTC. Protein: CASSEREGLKYEQYF.

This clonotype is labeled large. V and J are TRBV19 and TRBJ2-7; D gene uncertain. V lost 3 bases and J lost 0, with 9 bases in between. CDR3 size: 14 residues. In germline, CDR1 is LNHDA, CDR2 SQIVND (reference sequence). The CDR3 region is CASSISAASYEQYF. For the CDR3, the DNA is TGTGCCAGTAGTATTTCCGCGGCCTCCTACGAGCAGTACTTC.

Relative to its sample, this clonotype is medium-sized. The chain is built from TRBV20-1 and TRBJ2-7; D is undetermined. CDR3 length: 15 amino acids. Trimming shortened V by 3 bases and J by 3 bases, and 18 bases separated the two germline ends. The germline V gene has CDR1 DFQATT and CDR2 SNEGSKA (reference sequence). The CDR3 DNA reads TGCAGTGCTAGTGCTTCGACGGAGACTCTCTACGAGCAGTACTTC. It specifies CSASASTETLYEQYF.

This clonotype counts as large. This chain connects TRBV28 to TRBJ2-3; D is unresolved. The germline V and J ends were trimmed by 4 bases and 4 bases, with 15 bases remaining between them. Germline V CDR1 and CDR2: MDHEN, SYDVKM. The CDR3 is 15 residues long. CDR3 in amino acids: CASSSTLQWSDTQYF. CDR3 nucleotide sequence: TGTGCCAGCAGTTCCACCCTACAGTGGTCAGATACGCAGTATTTT. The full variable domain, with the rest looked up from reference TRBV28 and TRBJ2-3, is DVKVTQSSRYLVKRTGEKVFLECVQDMDHENMFWYRQDPGLGLRLIYFSYDVKMKEKGDIPEGYSVSREKKERFSLILESASTNQTSMYLCASSSTLQWSDTQYFGPGTRLTVL.

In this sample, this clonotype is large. This CDR3 is CSVEPGQGEYEQYF. The CDR3 bases are TGCAGCGTTGAACCGGGACAGGGGGAGTACGAGCAGTACTTC. This chain links TRBV29-1 with TRBJ2-7, with TRBD1 matching 11 bases. Germline CDR1 SQVTM, CDR2 ANQGSEA. V was pared by 2 bases and J by 4 bases, with 4 bases of the junction left unmatched. This CDR3 has 14 residues.

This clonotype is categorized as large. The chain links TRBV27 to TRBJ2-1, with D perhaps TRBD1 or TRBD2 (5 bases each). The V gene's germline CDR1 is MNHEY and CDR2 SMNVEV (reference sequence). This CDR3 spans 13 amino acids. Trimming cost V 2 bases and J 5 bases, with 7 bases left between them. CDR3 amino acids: CASSLGTHNEQFF. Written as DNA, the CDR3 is TGTGCCAGCAGTTTAGGGACGCACAATGAGCAGTTCTTC.

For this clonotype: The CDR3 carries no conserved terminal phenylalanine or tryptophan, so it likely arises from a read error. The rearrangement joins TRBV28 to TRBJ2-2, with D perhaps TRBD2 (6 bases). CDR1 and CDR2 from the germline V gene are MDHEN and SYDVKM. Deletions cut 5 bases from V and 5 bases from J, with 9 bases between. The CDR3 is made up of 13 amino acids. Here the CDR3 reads CASSLRGTGELFP. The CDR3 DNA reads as TGTGCCAGCAGTCTCCGGGGGACCGGGGAGCTGTTTCCT.

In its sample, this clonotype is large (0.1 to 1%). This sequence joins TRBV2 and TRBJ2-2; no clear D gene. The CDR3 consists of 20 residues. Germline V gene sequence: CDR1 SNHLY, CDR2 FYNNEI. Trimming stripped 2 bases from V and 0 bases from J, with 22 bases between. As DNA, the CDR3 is TGTGCCAGCAGTGAATGGAGTCAAGCGCGTGTCAAAGCGAACACCGGGGAGCTGTTTTTT. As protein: CASSEWSQARVKANTGELFF.

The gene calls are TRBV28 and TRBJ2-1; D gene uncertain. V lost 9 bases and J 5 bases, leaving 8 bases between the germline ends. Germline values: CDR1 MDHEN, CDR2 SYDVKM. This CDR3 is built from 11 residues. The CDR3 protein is CASGRNNEQFF. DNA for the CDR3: TGTGCCAGTGGCCGTAACAATGAGCAGTTCTTC.

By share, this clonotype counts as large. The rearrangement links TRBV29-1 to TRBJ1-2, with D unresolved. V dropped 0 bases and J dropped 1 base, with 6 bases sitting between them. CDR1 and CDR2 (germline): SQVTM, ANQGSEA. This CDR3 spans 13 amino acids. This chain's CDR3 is CSVEDQINYGYTF. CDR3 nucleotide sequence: TGCAGCGTTGAAGATCAGATTAACTATGGCTACACCTTC. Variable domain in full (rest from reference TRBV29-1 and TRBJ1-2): SAVISQKPSRDICQRGTSLTIQCQVDSQVTMMFWYRQQPGQSLTLIATANQGSEATYESGFVIDKFPISRPNLTFSTLTVSNMSPEDSSIYLCSVEDQINYGYTFGSGTRLTVV.

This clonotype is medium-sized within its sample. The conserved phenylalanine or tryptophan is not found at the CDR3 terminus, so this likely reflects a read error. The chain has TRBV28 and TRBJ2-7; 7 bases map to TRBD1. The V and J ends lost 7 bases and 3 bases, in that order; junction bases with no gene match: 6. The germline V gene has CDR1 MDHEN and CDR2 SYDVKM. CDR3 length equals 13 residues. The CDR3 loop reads CASTRQGDYEQYL. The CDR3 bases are TGTGCCAGCACGAGACAGGGAGACTACGAGCAGTACTTA.

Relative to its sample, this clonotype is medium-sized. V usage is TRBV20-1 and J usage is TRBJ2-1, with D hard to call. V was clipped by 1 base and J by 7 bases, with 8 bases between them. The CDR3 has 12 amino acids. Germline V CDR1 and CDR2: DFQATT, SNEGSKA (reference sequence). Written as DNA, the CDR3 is TGCAGTGCTAGAGGGCACCTAAATGAGCAGTTCTTC. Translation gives CSARGHLNEQFF.

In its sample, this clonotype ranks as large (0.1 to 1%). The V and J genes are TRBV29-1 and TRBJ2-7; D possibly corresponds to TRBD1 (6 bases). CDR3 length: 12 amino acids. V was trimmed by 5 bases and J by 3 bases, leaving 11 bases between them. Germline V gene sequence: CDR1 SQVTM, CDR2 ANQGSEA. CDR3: CSVRTAYYEQYF. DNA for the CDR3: TGCAGCGTTAGGACAGCATACTACGAGCAGTACTTC.

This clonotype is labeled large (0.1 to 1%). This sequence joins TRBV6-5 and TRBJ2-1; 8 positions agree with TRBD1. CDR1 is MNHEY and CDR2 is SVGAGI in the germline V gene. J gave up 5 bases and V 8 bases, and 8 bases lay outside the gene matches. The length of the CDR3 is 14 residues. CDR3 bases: TGTGCCAGCTCTGAGACAGGGGAAAACAATGAGCAGTTCTTC. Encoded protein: CASSETGENNEQFF.

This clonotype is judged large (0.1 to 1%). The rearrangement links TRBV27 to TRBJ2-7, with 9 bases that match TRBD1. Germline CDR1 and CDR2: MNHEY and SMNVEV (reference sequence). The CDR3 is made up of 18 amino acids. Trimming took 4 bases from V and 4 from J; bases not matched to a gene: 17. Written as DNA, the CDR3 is TGTGCCAGCAGTTCAACTACTCCCGACAGGGGGGCCGTTTACGAGCAGTACTTC. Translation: CASSSTTPDRGAVYEQYF.

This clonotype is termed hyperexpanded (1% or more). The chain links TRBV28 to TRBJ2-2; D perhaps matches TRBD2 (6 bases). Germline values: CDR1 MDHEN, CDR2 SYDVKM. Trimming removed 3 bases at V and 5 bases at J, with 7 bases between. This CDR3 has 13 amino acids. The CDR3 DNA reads TGTGCCAGCAGTTTCCGGGGGACCGGGGAGCTGTTTTTT. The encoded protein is CASSFRGTGELFF.

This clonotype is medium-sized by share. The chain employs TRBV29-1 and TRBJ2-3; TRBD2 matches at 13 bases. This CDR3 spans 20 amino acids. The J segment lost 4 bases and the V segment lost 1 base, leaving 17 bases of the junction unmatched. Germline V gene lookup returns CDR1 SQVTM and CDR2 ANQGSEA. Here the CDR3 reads CSVEAPHERWTSGSSDTQYF. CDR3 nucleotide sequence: TGCAGCGTTGAAGCCCCCCACGAAAGATGGACTAGCGGGAGTTCAGATACGCAGTATTTT.

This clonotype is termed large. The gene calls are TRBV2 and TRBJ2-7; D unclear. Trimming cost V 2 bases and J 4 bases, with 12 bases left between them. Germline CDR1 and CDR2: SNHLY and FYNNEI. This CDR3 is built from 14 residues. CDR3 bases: TGTGCCAGCAGTGAAACCACAGCCGTTTACGAGCAGTACTTC. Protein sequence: CASSETTAVYEQYF.